This TCR beta chain was captured in a study of PD-1 blockade in classical Hodgkin lymphoma. As for this clone: Its specificity is not known.

The assay was immunoSEQ multiplex PCR, and TCRdb's table has in-frame clones only and misses some. The data contain about 24,000 clones, approximately 67% of them singletons. Time point described: cycle 4 day 1 (C4D1), after 6 weeks of nivolumab. Patients all relapsed after autologous stem cell transplantation, and there was variation in brentuximab vedotin exposure. Findings and caveats of the study: Reported findings placed baseline TCR diversity lower in newly diagnosed patients (compared with healthy donors).

The clonotype was recovered from a human donor with classical Hodgkin lymphoma. The sequencing here drew on peripheral blood mononuclear cells (PBMCs), taken before the fourth cycle of nivolumab.

The chain's CDR3 is CASSPKQQTSSYNEQFF. In DNA, the CDR3 is TGTGCCAGCAGCCCGAAACAGCAAACCAGCTCCTACAATGAGCAGTTCTTC. The V call is TRBV7-8, the J call TRBJ2-1, with D hard to call. CDR1 SGHVS and CDR2 FQNEAQ come from the germline V gene. Trimming removed 5 bases from V and 0 bases from J, with 17 bases in between. The CDR3 spans 17 residues.